Described below is a single TCR beta chain sequence and its context. The ends lost 0 bases at V and 12 bases at J; junction bases unmatched: 4. The V gene's germline CDR1 is SEHNR and CDR2 FQNEAQ (reference sequence). The CDR3 is made up of 13 amino acids. The sample belongs to a study of blood T cells in healthy people across ages. For the second PCR, which ran for about 7 to 11 cycles, a sample-barcoded 5' primer and a J-beta primer mix were used. MiXCR, applied by TCRdb to the 5' RACE reads, yields one record per CDR3 protein. The table has hundreds of thousands of distinct CDR3 sequences, 58% seen once.

The sample taken for sequencing was blood. The sequence was collected from a man aged 60 to 69 in good health. V usage is TRBV7-9 and J usage is TRBJ2-1, with 8 bases fitting TRBD2. CDR3 DNA sequence: TGTGCCAGCAGCTTAGCGCCGGCGGGGGGGCAGTTCTTC. Protein sequence: CASSLAPAGGQFF.